A single sample gave rise to the 20 T cell receptor beta chains below, sequenced in a study of tumor and adjacent non-tumor tissue in lung cancer. Three rounds of nested PCR, following a modified ARM-PCR protocol, produced the TCRbeta library. TCRdb ran MiXCR on the multiplex PCR reads and lists one entry per CDR3 protein. Of more than 45,000 distinct CDR3 sequences in the sample, about 70% are singletons; the top ten hold 20% to 25%. No cell sorting was done before RNA was extracted from the tissue. Distant lung tissue was collected more than 3 cm away from the tumor edge. Sample: distant non-tumor lung tissue. Every receptor here comes from a woman in her fifties or sixties with non-small cell lung cancer.

This clonotype has ten or more counts. The chain combines TRBV29-1 with TRBJ2-1, with a possible D match to TRBD1 (6 bases). The CDR3 length is 14 residues. Trimming took 5 bases from V and 9 from J, leaving 20 bases between them. Germline V gene lookup returns CDR1 SQVTM and CDR2 ANQGSEA. The CDR3 region is CSVRLETGGAEQFF. Written as DNA, the CDR3 is TGCAGCGTTCGTCTGGAGACAGGCGGCGCTGAGCAGTTCTTC.

A word on this clonotype: One end of the junction is discordant with germline, which a read error may explain. The chain is built from TRBV6-6 and TRBJ1-6; no reliable D call. This CDR3 region has 17 residues. Germline V gene lookup returns CDR1 MNHNY and CDR2 SVGAGI (reference sequence). In DNA, the CDR3 is TGTGTCAGCAGTTTTCATGAAGAGAGCTCCTATAATTCATCCCTCCACTTT. It translates to CVSSFHEESSYNSSLHF.

Of note for this clonotype: Given a much more abundant clone one base away, this may be a read error. The V and J genes are TRBV5-4 and TRBJ1-6, with TRBD1 matching 7 bases. The CDR3 is 17 amino acids. The germline V gene has CDR1 SGHNT and CDR2 YYREEE (reference sequence). CDR3 region: CASSLGGQSSYDSPLHF. CDR3 nucleotides: TGTGCCAGCAGCTTGGGGGGACAGAGCTCCTATGATTCACCCCTCCACTTT.

On this clonotype itself: As the CDR3 is not closed by the conserved phenylalanine or tryptophan, this likely results from a read error. This chain links TRBV29-1 with TRBJ2-3, with a weak D call TRBD2 (6 bases). CDR1 SQVTM and CDR2 ANQGSEA come from the germline V gene. The CDR3 has 13 residues. CDR3 sequence: CSGRVGDTDTQYS. DNA of the CDR3: TGTAGCGGCCGGGTTGGTGACACAGATACGCAGTATTCT.

This chain connects TRBV4-1 to TRBJ1-5, with D unclear. The V gene's germline CDR1 is MGHRA and CDR2 YSYEKL. The CDR3 loop spans 13 amino acids. Trimming removed 2 bases from V and 6 bases from J, with 8 bases in between. The CDR3: CASSQNHGQPQHF. The CDR3 DNA reads as TGCGCCAGCAGCCAAAATCATGGTCAGCCCCAGCATTTT.

Comment on this clonotype: Germline and junction disagree at one end, which may indicate a read error. J is TRBJ2-6 and V is TRBV6-2 or TRBV6-3; TRBD1 is a possible D gene (5 bases). In germline, CDR1 is MNHEY, CDR2 SVGEGT. The CDR3 loop spans 15 amino acids. The CDR3 DNA is TGTGCCAGCAGTTCCTCGCCCTCTGGGGCCAACGTCATGACTTTC. Its translation: CASSSSPSGANVMTF.

To note about this clonotype: The conserved final phenylalanine or tryptophan is absent from the CDR3, which likely points to a read error. The V gene is TRBV29-1, the J gene TRBJ2-5; 8 bases match TRBD1. Germline CDR1 reads SQVTM; CDR2 reads ANQGSEA. The CDR3 consists of 13 residues. The CDR3, as DNA: TGTAGCGTGGGACAGGATCGGCAAGAGACCCAGTACTTA. It translates to CSVGQDRQETQYL.

About this clonotype itself: One end of the junction fails to match germline, which may point to a read error. J is TRBJ2-2 and V is TRBV6-2 or TRBV6-3; 8 bases match TRBD1. The length of the CDR3 is 13 residues. The germline V gene has CDR1 MNHEY and CDR2 SVGEGT. In nucleotides, the CDR3 is TGTGCCGGCAGGACAGGGAACACCGGGGAGCTGCTTTTT. Translation gives CAGRTGNTGELLF.

This clonotype was counted at least ten times. The chain has TRBV6-2 or TRBV6-3 and TRBJ2-1, with TRBD2 as a possible D gene (5 bases). The germline V gene encodes CDR1 MNHEY and CDR2 SVGEGT. The V end was cut by 0 bases, the J end by 4 bases, with 7 bases between. The CDR3 length is 14 residues. The CDR3 DNA sequence: TGTGCCAGCAGTTACTCTGGGGAGTACAATGAGCAGTTCTTC. Protein product: CASSYSGEYNEQFF.

About this clonotype itself: Relative to the germline gene, one junction end is altered; a read error may explain this. CDR3 nucleotide sequence: TGTACCAGCAGCCCCCGGGGGGCCCAAAACATCCAGTACTTC. Protein sequence: CTSSPRGAQNIQYF. The rearrangement links TRBV4-2 to TRBJ2-4, with D perhaps TRBD2 (7 bases). The CDR3 runs 14 residues. Germline CDR1 reads LGHNA; CDR2 reads YNFKEQ.

This clonotype was seen only a few times. The junction departs from the called germline gene at one end, perhaps through a read error. This chain connects TRBV5-8 to TRBJ2-2; TRBD1 might be the D (6 bases). Germline V gene lookup returns CDR1 SGHTS and CDR2 YDEGEE. There are 14 residues in the CDR3. CDR3 loop: CASNLTGNTGELFF. For the CDR3, the DNA is TGTGCCAGCAACTTGACAGGGAACACCGGGGAGCTGTTTTTT. Full variable domain (rest looked up from reference TRBV5-8 and TRBJ2-2): EAGVTQSPTHLIKTRGQQATLRCSPISGHTSVYWYQQALGLGLQFLLWYDEGEERNRGNFPPRFSGRQFPNYSSELNVNALELEDSALYLCASNLTGNTGELFFGEGSRLTVL.

About this clonotype itself: A read error may account for a junction end that differs from germline. The rearrangement uses TRBV4-2 and TRBJ2-3; 10 nucleotides line up with TRBD2. Germline CDR1 LGHNA, CDR2 YNFKEQ. This CDR3 spans 19 amino acids. The CDR3: CARNQEAVAGGVGTDTHYF. DNA of the CDR3: TGTGCCAGGAACCAAGAGGCGGTAGCGGGGGGCGTAGGCACAGATACGCACTATTTT.

In the case of this clonotype: Mismatch with germline at one junction end may stem from a read error. The CDR3 DNA reads as TGTGCCAGCAGCTACTCGCGGGTTTCCGGGGAGCTGTTTTTT. Protein sequence: CASSYSRVSGELFF. The J gene is TRBJ2-2, the V gene TRBV6-2 or TRBV6-3; maybe TRBD2 (5 bases). Germline V lookup: CDR1 MNHEY, CDR2 SVGEGT. The CDR3 spans 14 residues.

Comment on this clonotype: No conserved phenylalanine or tryptophan ends this CDR3, so it is likely a read error. V is TRBV5-4 and J is TRBJ1-6, with D maybe TRBD1 (5 bases). Germline CDR1 and CDR2: SGHNT and YYREEE (reference sequence). The CDR3 totals 15 residues. Deletions cut 1 base from V and 8 bases from J, with 13 bases between. CDR3 in amino acids: CASSLNDRDHSPLHS. CDR3 nucleotides: TGTGCCAGCAGCTTGAATGACAGAGACCATTCACCCCTCCACTCT.

As regards this clonotype: One junction end disagrees with the germline gene, perhaps due to a read error. The rearrangement uses TRBV6-2 or TRBV6-3 and TRBJ2-1; D not certain. The CDR3 sequence is 13 residues long. The germline V gene encodes CDR1 MNHEY and CDR2 SVGEGT. CDR3 protein: CASSYGEVNERFF. The CDR3 DNA reads as TGTGCCAGCAGTTACGGAGAGGTTAATGAGCGGTTCTTC.

This clonotype was detected a few times. This may be a read error, as it is one base from a much larger clone. The chain links TRBV28 to TRBJ2-1; D is perhaps TRBD1 (5 bases). CDR1 and CDR2 from the germline V gene are MDHEN and SYDVKM. V was trimmed by 5 bases and J by 10 bases, leaving 15 bases between them. This CDR3 is built from 13 residues. CDR3 nucleotide sequence: TGTGCCAGCAGTCTTCTAGACAGACCAGAGCAGTTCTTC. Protein: CASSLLDRPEQFF.

V gene TRBV4-3 combines with J gene TRBJ2-1; TRBD2 matches 8 bases. Trimming removed 1 base from V and 7 bases from J; junction bases left unmatched: 12. This CDR3 has 17 residues. Germline V gene lookup returns CDR1 LGHNA and CDR2 YSLEER. In nucleotides, the CDR3 is TGCGCCAGCAGCCAAGGATCGGGACTACCGGGAGGGAATGAGCAGTTCTTC. This translates into CASSQGSGLPGGNEQFF.

This clonotype appeared a few times. Possible read error: a much larger clone is one base away. The chain is built from TRBV11-2 and TRBJ2-5, with TRBD2 identical over 8 bases. This CDR3 is built from 15 residues. After removal of 9 bases from V and 5 bases from J, the junction contained 14 bases not matched to a gene. Germline-derived CDR1 and CDR2 are SGHAT and FQNNGV. CDR3 DNA sequence: TGTGCCAGGAGCCCCAGCGGGGGTACGGGGGAGACCCAGTACTTC. It translates to CARSPSGGTGETQYF.

Remarks on this clonotype: The junction departs from the called germline gene at one end, perhaps through a read error. The chain recombines TRBV28 with TRBJ2-1, with TRBD2 identical over 7 bases. The germline V gene encodes CDR1 MDHEN and CDR2 SYDVKM. The CDR3 runs 15 residues. In nucleotides, the CDR3 is TGCGCCAGCAGTGGTAGCGGGCCCGATTACAATAAGCAGTTCTTC. It encodes CASSGSGPDYNKQFF.

In the case of this clonotype: The junction differs from germline at one of its ends, possibly a read error. The CDR3 region has the DNA TGCGCCAGCAGTTACTGGTCCTACTTT. It codes for CASSYWSYF. V and J are TRBV6-6 and TRBJ1-1; D is unresolved. CDR1 MNHNY and CDR2 SVGAGI come from the germline V gene (reference sequence). This CDR3 comprises 9 residues.